This is a list of T cell receptor beta chains from one sample in a study of shared clonotypes between healthy human individuals. The data were produced by immunoSEQ multiplex PCR, yet TCRdb's version contains in-frame clones alone and is incomplete. The sample gives about 300,000 clones, under 80% of which show up once; around 10% is in the top ten. Sequencing used memory CD4+ T cells sorted from blood. These TCRs come from a young man in good health. CDR3s include the opening cysteine and the closing phenylalanine or tryptophan. The order of the fields is D gene, J gene, V gene, clone size, CDR3 protein, CDR3 DNA. A D gene is named only where the DNA matches it firmly. The size of a clone is reported for some rows only, either as once, few or many, or as a class for expanded clones.

d_gene: TRBD2; j_gene: TRBJ2-1; v_gene: TRBV7-6; abundance: NA; CDR3aa: CASSLGMGRERSNEQFF; CDR3nt: TGTGCCAGCAGCTTAGGTATGGGGAGGGAAAGGAGTAATGAGCAGTTCTTC
d_gene: NA; j_gene: TRBJ2-2; v_gene: TRBV5-6; abundance: once; CDR3aa: CASSARVVTGELFF; CDR3nt: TGTGCCAGCAGCGCCAGGGTGGTGACCGGGGAGCTGTTTTTT
d_gene: TRBD2; j_gene: TRBJ2-7; v_gene: TRBV5-4; abundance: few; CDR3aa: CASSSSGGAYEQYF; CDR3nt: TGTGCCAGCAGCTCAAGCGGGGGTGCCTACGAGCAGTACTTC
d_gene: TRBD1; j_gene: TRBJ1-2; v_gene: TRBV9; abundance: NA; CDR3aa: CASSPRQGNYGYTF; CDR3nt: TGTGCCAGCAGCCCGCGACAGGGTAACTATGGCTACACCTTC
d_gene: TRBD2; j_gene: TRBJ2-1; v_gene: TRBV11-1; abundance: many; CDR3aa: CASSLYGTSGRNEQFF; CDR3nt: TGTGCCAGCAGCCTTTATGGGACTAGCGGGAGGAATGAGCAGTTCTTC
d_gene: NA; j_gene: TRBJ2-3; v_gene: TRBV7-7; abundance: once; CDR3aa: CASSLGETASTDTQYF; CDR3nt: TGTGCTAGCAGCTTAGGCGAGACGGCTAGCACAGATACGCAGTATTTT
d_gene: TRBD1; j_gene: TRBJ2-6; v_gene: TRBV28; abundance: NA; CDR3aa: CASRRDRAGANVLTF; CDR3nt: TGTGCCAGCAGGAGAGACAGGGCTGGGGCCAACGTCCTGACTTTC
d_gene: NA; j_gene: TRBJ1-5; v_gene: TRBV19; abundance: NA; CDR3aa: CASSMEGKLSNQPQHF; CDR3nt: TGTGCCAGTAGTATGGAAGGTAAACTTAGCAATCAGCCCCAGCATTTT
d_gene: TRBD2; j_gene: TRBJ2-5; v_gene: TRBV7-9; abundance: NA; CDR3aa: CASSLGLAGQETQYF; CDR3nt: TGTGCCAGCAGCTTGGGACTAGCGGGACAAGAGACCCAGTACTTC
d_gene: NA; j_gene: TRBJ1-1; v_gene: TRBV2; abundance: NA; CDR3aa: CASQLSFF; CDR3nt: TGTGCCAGCCAATTGAGTTTCTTT
d_gene: NA; j_gene: TRBJ1-2; v_gene: TRBV28; abundance: NA; CDR3aa: CASSQQGRRFTNYGYTF; CDR3nt: TGTGCCAGCAGTCAACAAGGGAGGCGGTTTACTAACTATGGCTACACCTTC
d_gene: NA; j_gene: TRBJ1-1; v_gene: TRBV6-1; abundance: NA; CDR3aa: CASSEPGQGRNTEAFF; CDR3nt: TGTGCCAGCAGTGAGCCGGGGCAGGGGAGGAACACTGAAGCTTTCTTT
d_gene: NA; j_gene: TRBJ2-7; v_gene: TRBV5-4; abundance: NA; CDR3aa: CASSPRGGAHEQYF; CDR3nt: TGTGCCAGCAGCCCCCGCGGAGGCGCGCACGAGCAGTACTTC
d_gene: TRBD1; j_gene: TRBJ2-5; v_gene: TRBV15; abundance: NA; CDR3aa: CATSRADRGYQETQYF; CDR3nt: TGTGCCACCAGCAGAGCTGACAGGGGGTACCAAGAGACCCAGTACTTC
d_gene: NA; j_gene: TRBJ2-5; v_gene: TRBV15; abundance: NA; CDR3aa: CATGEQETQYF; CDR3nt: TGTGCCACCGGAGAGCAAGAGACCCAGTACTTC
d_gene: TRBD1; j_gene: TRBJ2-5; v_gene: TRBV10-3; abundance: NA; CDR3aa: CAISPRGTGGRIGETQYF; CDR3nt: TGTGCCATCAGCCCCCGGGGGACAGGTGGCAGGATAGGAGAGACCCAGTACTTC
d_gene: NA; j_gene: TRBJ2-5; v_gene: TRBV9; abundance: NA; CDR3aa: CASSVGSWGETQYF; CDR3nt: TGTGCCAGCAGCGTCGGGTCGTGGGGGGAGACCCAGTACTTC
d_gene: NA; j_gene: TRBJ2-3; v_gene: TRBV19; abundance: NA; CDR3aa: CASSIAGARSTDTQYF; CDR3nt: TGTGCCAGTAGTATAGCAGGGGCGCGGAGCACAGATACGCAGTATTTT
d_gene: NA; j_gene: TRBJ2-3; v_gene: TRBV9; abundance: NA; CDR3aa: CASSGQGGVSTDTQYF; CDR3nt: TGTGCCAGCAGCGGTCAAGGGGGTGTGAGCACAGATACGCAGTATTTT
d_gene: NA; j_gene: TRBJ2-2; v_gene: TRBV14; abundance: NA; CDR3aa: CASSQVAGELFF; CDR3nt: TGTGCCAGCAGCCAAGTAGCCGGGGAGCTGTTTTTT
d_gene: NA; j_gene: TRBJ2-1; v_gene: TRBV2; abundance: few; CDR3aa: CASSELRETSHNEQFF; CDR3nt: TGTGCCAGCAGTGAATTGAGGGAGACCAGTCACAATGAGCAGTTCTTC
d_gene: NA; j_gene: TRBJ2-3; v_gene: TRBV7-9; abundance: NA; CDR3aa: CASSSQGVANTQYF; CDR3nt: TGTGCCAGCAGCTCGCAAGGGGTCGCTAATACGCAGTATTTT
d_gene: NA; j_gene: TRBJ1-5; v_gene: TRBV15; abundance: NA; CDR3aa: CATSRVTGDQPQHF; CDR3nt: TGTGCCACCAGCAGAGTGACTGGGGATCAGCCCCAGCATTTT
d_gene: NA; j_gene: TRBJ2-1; v_gene: TRBV10-3; abundance: NA; CDR3aa: CAISDPREKGVNEQFF; CDR3nt: TGTGCCATCAGTGACCCACGGGAGAAGGGGGTGAATGAGCAGTTCTTC
d_gene: NA; j_gene: TRBJ2-3; v_gene: TRBV6-5; abundance: NA; CDR3aa: CASRSYRVGDTQYF; CDR3nt: TGTGCCAGCAGATCGTACAGGGTCGGGGATACGCAGTATTTT
d_gene: NA; j_gene: TRBJ2-3; v_gene: TRBV5-3; abundance: NA; CDR3aa: CARTAGYTDTQYF; CDR3nt: TGTGCCAGAACCGCGGGTTACACAGATACGCAGTATTTT
d_gene: NA; j_gene: TRBJ2-5; v_gene: TRBV2; abundance: NA; CDR3aa: CASNKGWETQYF; CDR3nt: TGTGCCAGCAACAAAGGTTGGGAGACCCAGTACTTC
d_gene: NA; j_gene: TRBJ1-5; v_gene: TRBV19; abundance: NA; CDR3aa: CASSIFRPGSNQPQHF; CDR3nt: TGTGCCAGTAGTATTTTTCGACCGGGTAGCAATCAGCCCCAGCATTTT